This TCR beta chain originates from a study of siplizumab effects on memory and regulatory T cells. Study-wide results and caveats: For mappable alloreactive CD4+ clones, the mean Treg-derived fraction was 68.8% with siplizumab and 26.9% in controls.

Germline CDR1 reads SGHTA; CDR2 reads FQGTGA. The CDR3 extends over 12 amino acids. V dropped 3 bases and J dropped 4 bases, with 5 bases sitting between them. Remarks on this clone: Its antigen is undetermined.

This table comes from immunoSEQ multiplex PCR, and its TCRdb copy is limited to in-frame clones, with some not included. The table records around 99,000 clones, around 90% of them present only once. Material for sequencing was Tregs sorted from blood. The clonotype was recovered from a human donor in good health. The chain employs TRBV7-3 and TRBJ2-3, with a tentative D call TRBD2 (5 bases). The CDR3 DNA reads as TGTGCCAGCAGCTTGCGGGCAGATACGCAGTATTTT. It is translated as CASSLRADTQYF.